This T cell receptor beta chain came from a study of blood T cell repertoires in COVID-19. TCRdb's copy holds only in-frame clones and misses some; the assay was immunoSEQ multiplex PCR. The sample contains approximately 220,000 clones, approximately 81% of which appear only once. The CDR3 consists of 15 residues. The germline V gene encodes CDR1 SNHLY and CDR2 FYNNEI. V lost 0 bases, J lost 0 bases, and 6 bases lay in between. V usage is TRBV2 and J usage is TRBJ1-3; no definite D call. This clonotype originated in a man aged 40-50 years who had recovered from COVID-19. The sequenced material came from PBMCs or T cells enriched from blood (not recorded which). The CDR3 sequence: CASSEARISGNTIYF. Written as DNA, the CDR3 is TGTGCCAGCAGTGAAGCGCGGATCTCTGGAAACACCATATATTTT.